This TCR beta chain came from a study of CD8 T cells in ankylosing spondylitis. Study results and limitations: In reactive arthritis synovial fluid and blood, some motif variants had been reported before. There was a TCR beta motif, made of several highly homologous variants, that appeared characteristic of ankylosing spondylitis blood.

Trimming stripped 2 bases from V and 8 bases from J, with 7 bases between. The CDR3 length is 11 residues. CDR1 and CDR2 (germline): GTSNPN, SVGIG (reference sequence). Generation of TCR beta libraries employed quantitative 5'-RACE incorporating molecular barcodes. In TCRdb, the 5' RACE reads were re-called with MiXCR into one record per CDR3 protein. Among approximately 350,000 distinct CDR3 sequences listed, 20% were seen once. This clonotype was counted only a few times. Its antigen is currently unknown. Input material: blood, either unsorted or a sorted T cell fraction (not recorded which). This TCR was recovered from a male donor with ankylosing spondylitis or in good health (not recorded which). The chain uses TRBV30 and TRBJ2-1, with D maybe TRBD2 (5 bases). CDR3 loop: CAWSPSYEQFF. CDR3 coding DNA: TGTGCCTGGAGTCCTAGCTATGAGCAGTTCTTC.